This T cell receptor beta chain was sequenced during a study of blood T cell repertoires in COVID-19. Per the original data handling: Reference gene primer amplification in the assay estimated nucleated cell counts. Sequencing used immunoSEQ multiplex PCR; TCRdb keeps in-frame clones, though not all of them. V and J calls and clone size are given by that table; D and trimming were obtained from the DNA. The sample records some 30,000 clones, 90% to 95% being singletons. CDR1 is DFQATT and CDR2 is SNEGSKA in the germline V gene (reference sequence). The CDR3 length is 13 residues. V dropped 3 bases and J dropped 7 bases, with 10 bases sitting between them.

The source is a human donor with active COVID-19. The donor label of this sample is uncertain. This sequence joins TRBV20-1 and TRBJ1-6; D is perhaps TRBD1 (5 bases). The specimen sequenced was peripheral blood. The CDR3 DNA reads TGCAGTGCTAGTATACAGGAGAATTCACCCCTCCACTTT. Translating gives CSASIQENSPLHF.